The 9 T cell receptor beta chains listed next were all sequenced from one sample in a study of cytomegalovirus exposure and HLA in healthy donors. Profiling relied on immunoSEQ multiplex PCR, and the TCRdb table lists in-frame clones only, not all of them. The table has approximately 200,000 clones, approximately 80% seen once. The sequenced sample consisted of PBMCs. These receptors originate from a woman aged 25-40 years in good health and CMV-seropositive.

This clone was observed once. The chain uses TRBV30 and TRBJ1-1, with D possibly TRBD1 on 5 matching bases. Per the germline V gene, CDR1 is GTSNPN and CDR2 is SVGIG (reference sequence). V dropped 2 bases and J dropped 10 bases, with 11 bases sitting between them. This CDR3 has 11 residues. The CDR3 DNA is TGTGCCTGGAGTCAAAGGGGTCCAGCTTTCTTT. Protein product: CAWSQRGPAFF.

This rearrangement joins TRBV7-9 to TRBJ2-7, with D perhaps TRBD1 (6 bases). Between the trimmed V and J ends, which lost 7 bases and 1 base, there was a span of 11 bases. Germline V gene data show CDR1 as SEHNR and CDR2 as FQNEAQ (reference sequence). The CDR3 consists of 13 residues. CDR3 sequence: CASTHRDSYEQYF. The CDR3 DNA follows: TGTGCCAGCACCCACAGGGATTCCTACGAGCAGTACTTC.

This clone has only one observation. This sequence joins TRBV6-6 and TRBJ1-2; maybe TRBD1 (6 bases). The germline V and J ends were trimmed by 6 bases and 7 bases, with 15 bases remaining between them. The CDR3 covers 13 residues. CDR1 is MNHNY and CDR2 is SVGAGI in the germline V gene (reference sequence). The CDR3 spells CASSQTGMGGYTF. The CDR3 DNA reads as TGTGCCAGCAGCCAAACAGGGATGGGTGGCTACACCTTC.

J is TRBJ2-5 and V is TRBV5-1, with 11 bases aligning to TRBD2. V dropped 4 bases and J dropped 4; count of bases not matched to a gene: 3. CDR1 is SGHRS and CDR2 is YFSETQ in the germline V gene. CDR3 length: 14 residues. This chain's CDR3 is CASSPLAGGETQYF. For the CDR3, the DNA is TGCGCCAGCAGCCCGCTAGCGGGAGGAGAGACCCAGTACTTC.

The chain couples TRBV19 to TRBJ2-2, with D maybe TRBD1 (6 bases). The CDR3 runs to 15 residues. Germline loops: CDR1 LNHDA, CDR2 SQIVND (reference sequence). Trimming removed 1 base from V and 6 bases from J, with 12 bases in between. The CDR3 sequence is CASSIGAGVAGELFF. The CDR3 DNA sequence: TGTGCCAGTAGTATAGGGGCAGGGGTGGCCGGGGAGCTGTTTTTT.

The genes are TRBV10-3 and TRBJ2-1, with D tentatively TRBD1 (7 bases). The germline CDR1 and CDR2 sequences are ENHRY and SYGVKD. V lost 10 bases to trimming and J lost 10 bases, with 20 bases between them. The CDR3 totals 13 residues. The CDR3 region is CATLTSSGGEQFF. CDR3 nucleotides: TGTGCCACCCTAACTAGCTCAGGGGGGGAGCAGTTCTTC.

The chain combines TRBV6-5 with TRBJ1-2; TRBD1 is a possible D gene (6 bases). V was shortened by 3 bases and J by 6 bases, with 11 bases between the two germline ends. This CDR3 has 13 residues. Germline V gives CDR1 MNHEY, CDR2 SVGAGI. The CDR3 DNA reads TGTGCCAGCAGTTATTTTGGGGGCGATGGCTACACCTTC. Its protein product is CASSYFGGDGYTF.

This chain links TRBV5-1 with TRBJ2-3, with D tentatively TRBD1 (6 bases). Trimming removed 0 bases at V and 11 bases at J, with 13 bases between. The germline gives CDR1 SGHRS, CDR2 YFSETQ. This CDR3 spans 13 amino acids. The CDR3 is CASSLASGEGQYF. DNA of the CDR3: TGCGCCAGCAGCTTGGCGTCAGGGGAAGGGCAGTATTTT. Together with reference TRBV5-1 and TRBJ2-3, the CDR3 gives the full variable domain: KAGVTQTPRYLIKTRGQQVTLSCSPISGHRSVSWYQQTPGQGLQFLFEYFSETQRNKGNFPGRFSGRQFSNSRSEMNVSTLELGDSALYLCASSLASGEGQYFGPGTRLTVL.

The genes are TRBV2 and TRBJ2-1; TRBD2 agrees at 9 bases. Germline V gene lookup returns CDR1 SNHLY and CDR2 FYNNEI. V was pared by 0 bases and J by 8 bases, with 5 bases of the junction left unmatched. The CDR3 contains 15 residues. CDR3: CASSEASGRSHEQFF. DNA for the CDR3: TGTGCCAGCAGTGAAGCAAGCGGGAGGAGCCATGAGCAGTTCTTC.